This T cell receptor beta chain was obtained from a study of T cells in Graves' hyperthyroidism and ophthalmopathy. Study-wide points: The authors' 13 V-J model separated ophthalmopathy from stable hyperthyroidism. A median around 6.4 months before onset, the model predicted ophthalmopathy.

With respect to this clonotype: What it binds is unknown.

Together with thyroid ultrasound, orbital computed tomography, serum thyroxine and TRAb, clinical symptoms were used for diagnoses. It was RNA transcripts that yielded the amplified TCR beta CDR3 regions. HTBI primers were employed in a first-round RT-PCR of the TCR CDR3. TCRdb processed the multiplex PCR reads anew with MiXCR; each CDR3 protein has one entry. The sample contains under 600,000 distinct CDR3 sequences, 15% to 20% of which appear only once. This CDR3 region has 13 residues. V lost 8 bases, J lost 4 bases, and 4 bases stayed unmatched. CDR1 and CDR2 (germline): ENHRY, SYGVKD. The source of this sequence is a woman in her 40s with Graves' ophthalmopathy. V is TRBV10-3 and J is TRBJ2-3, with 9 bases aligning to TRBD2. Sample: blood. CDR3: CAIGTSSPDTQYF. The CDR3 DNA reads as TGTGCCATCGGGACTAGCAGTCCAGATACGCAGTATTTT.